The clone carrying this T cell receptor (beta chain) was counted a few times. The target antigen is unknown. In germline, CDR1 is SGHNT, CDR2 YYREEE (reference sequence). This CDR3 contains 14 residues. The junction had 8 bases not matched to a gene; V was cut back by 5 bases and J by 8 bases. Markers CD45RO/CCR7/CD25/CD127/CD95/CD27 served to sort CD4+ naive, central memory, regulatory and stem cell-like memory cells. The sample is drawn from a study of beta chain features in type 1 diabetes. Findings and caveats of the study: For patients, the naive, central memory and Treg TCRB repertoires appeared more alike than for healthy donors. Type 1 diabetes patients had VDJ junctions that carried fewer insertions and more deletions. Shorter TCRB CDR3s, moderately but significantly so, were found in Type 1 diabetes patients in all four CD4+ subsets.

Reverse transcribing all isolated RNA meant expressed TCRB transcripts were sequenced. TCRdb keeps only in-frame clones here, not all; method: immunoSEQ multiplex PCR. The repertoire holds 300,000 to 400,000 clones, with roughly 12% as singletons. The chain links TRBV5-4 to TRBJ2-1; 9 positions match TRBD2. The sequence was obtained from a man between 18 and 35 years old in good health. The source material was naive CD4+ T cells from blood. The CDR3 spells CASRTSGVEYEQFF. The CDR3 DNA is TGTGCCAGCAGGACTAGCGGAGTGGAATATGAGCAGTTCTTC. The entire variable domain, with the rest obtained from reference TRBV5-4 and TRBJ2-1, is as follows: ETGVTQSPTHLIKTRGQQVTLRCSSQSGHNTVSWYQQALGQGPQFIFQYYREEENGRGNFPPRFSGLQFPNYSSELNVNALELDDSALYLCASRTSGVEYEQFFGPGTRLTVL.